This record concerns one T cell receptor (beta chain) sequence. Its recognized antigen is unknown. No base quality values were provided; no much bigger clone lies one nucleotide off. This sample is drawn from a study of T cells after somatic rescue of genetic block (TCRdb year 2020). Regarding the research as a whole: The study assessed how robust, over the long term, a T-cell system was when the system had developed through somatic rescue of a genetic block in T-cell development.

The library came from the immunoSEQ multiplex PCR assay. The table was pulled from immuneACCESS by TCRdb, which kept in-frame rearrangements only. Such tables lose some clones; where checked, under half of the loss comes from unresolved V genes, and the rest has no known cause. The sample yields about 12,000 clones; roughly two thirds were counted once. The ten largest account for 15% to 20% of the sample. V is clipped by 3 bases and J by 5 bases, and the sequence between their germline boundaries is 7 bases long. CDR1 SEHNR and CDR2 FQNEAQ were looked up in the germline V gene (reference sequence). From the cysteine up to the phenylalanine, the CDR3 has a length of 13 residues. Only the CDR3 portion is preserved as DNA: 39 bases, with reading frame beginning at the first base.

The specimen sequenced was peripheral blood mononuclear cells (PBMCs). The V gene is TRBV7-9 and the J gene is TRBJ2-2, with the D gene call left open. The TCR sequence derives from a boy between 10 and 17 years old. Here the CDR3 is given as CASSFYITGELFF. The DNA sequence follows: TGTGCCAGCAGCTTCTATATTACCGGGGAGCTGTTTTTT. The CDR3 plus the reference TRBV7-9 and TRBJ2-2 genes for the other parts give the full variable domain: DTGVSQNPRHKITKRGQNVTFRCDPISEHNRLYWYRQTLGQGPEFLTYFQNEAQLEKSRLLSDRFSAERPKGSFSTLEIQRTEQGDSAMYLCASSFYITGELFFGEGSRLTVL.